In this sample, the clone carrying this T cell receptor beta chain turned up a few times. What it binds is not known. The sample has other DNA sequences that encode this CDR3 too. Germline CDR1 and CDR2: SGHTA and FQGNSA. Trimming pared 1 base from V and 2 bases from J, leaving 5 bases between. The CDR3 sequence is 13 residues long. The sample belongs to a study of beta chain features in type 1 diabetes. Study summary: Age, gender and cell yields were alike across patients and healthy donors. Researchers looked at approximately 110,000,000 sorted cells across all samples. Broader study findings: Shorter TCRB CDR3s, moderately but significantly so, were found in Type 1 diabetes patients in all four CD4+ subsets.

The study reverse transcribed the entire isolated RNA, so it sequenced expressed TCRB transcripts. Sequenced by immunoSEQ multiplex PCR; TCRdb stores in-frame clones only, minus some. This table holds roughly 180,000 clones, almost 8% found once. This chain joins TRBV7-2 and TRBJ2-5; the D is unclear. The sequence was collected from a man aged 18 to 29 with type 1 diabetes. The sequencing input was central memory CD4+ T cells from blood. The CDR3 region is CASSLGLQETQYF. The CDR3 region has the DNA TGTGCCAGCAGCTTAGGACTTCAAGAGACCCAGTACTTC.